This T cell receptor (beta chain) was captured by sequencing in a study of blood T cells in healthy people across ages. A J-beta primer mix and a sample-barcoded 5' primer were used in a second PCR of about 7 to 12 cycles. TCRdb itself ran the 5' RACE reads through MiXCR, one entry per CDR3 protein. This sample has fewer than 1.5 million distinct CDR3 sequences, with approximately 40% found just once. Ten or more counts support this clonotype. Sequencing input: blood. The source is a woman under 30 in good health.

Here the CDR3 reads CATRQGGTDTQYF. In DNA, the CDR3 is TGTGCCACCCGACAGGGAGGCACAGATACGCAGTATTTT. The chain couples TRBV6-6 to TRBJ2-3; TRBD1 matches 7 bases. This CDR3 has 13 amino acids. CDR1 and CDR2 from the germline V gene are MNHNY and SVGAGI (reference sequence). Trimming at V came to 10 bases and at J to 1 base, leaving 5 bases not matched to a gene.